This T cell receptor beta chain derives from a study of blood T cell repertoires in COVID-19 (dated by TCRdb to 2020 to 2022). With regard to the full study: Samples covering the acute and convalescent phases of COVID-19 were provided by collaborators in the United States, Italy and Spain. The dataset comprised deeply sampled blood TCRbeta repertoires from subjects exposed to, actively infected with, or recovered from COVID-19. The repertoires were made available in a free public database intended to serve as a resource for research on the immune response to SARS-CoV-2. HLA class I and class II types, where available, came from metadata supplied by the sample provider rather than from assay-based typing. The samples were drawn from two sources: the first 160 participants of the ongoing ImmuneRACE study, and 1,000 to 1,500 subjects contributed by 6 global collaborators. The sample metadata nearly always contained a de-identified subject ID, COVID-19 status, age in years and sex. The material from the prospective study consisted of cDNA or gDNA derived from T cells, B-cell-depleted T cells, or PBMCs. The research as a whole found: Clinical and demographic metadata were provided uncurated, with the amount varying by source and participant.

V is cut by 0 bases and J by 11 bases, and the space between the germline ends is 13 bases. Measured from the cysteine to the phenylalanine, the CDR3 is 13 residues long. Of all the DNA, just the CDR3 is kept, 39 bases in frame from base 1. According to the germline V gene (reference sequence), CDR1 reads GTSNPN and CDR2 reads SVGIG. In regard to this clone: There is no known antigen for this receptor. Per-base quality was not reported, and no clone a single base away is much larger than it.

Whole blood was collected in K2EDTA tubes by collaborating institutions according to the institutions' own protocols. For TCRbeta analysis, collaborators shipped samples as frozen whole blood, isolated PBMCs, or DNA extracted from either of those sample types. The immunoSEQ Assay, a bias-controlled multiplex PCR, was used to amplify TCRbeta CDR3 regions from genomic DNA. As for the authors' bioinformatics: The number of nucleated cells in each sample was estimated from the amplification of reference gene primers within the assay. To quantify the absolute abundance of each unique TCRbeta CDR3 rearrangement, sequence reads were collapsed and filtered. Productive Simpson clonality was computed per sample as the square root of Simpson's diversity index over productive rearrangements. TCRdb retrieved this table from immuneACCESS and kept in-frame rearrangements only. Not all clones are present; in checked studies, unresolved V genes account for under half, and no reason is known for the remainder. For V, J and clone size, that table is used; D and trimming come from the DNA. Counted in this sample were 190,000 or so clones; about 91% of them appeared once. The top ten clonotypes cover 4% to 5% of the sample.

The clonotype originates from a young woman with acute or convalescent COVID-19. Material: peripheral blood. Rearrangement joined TRBV30 to TRBJ2-2; TRBD2 might be the D gene, on 5 matching bases. The CDR3 region: CAWSVHGIGELFF. The DNA sequence is as follows: TGTGCCTGGAGTGTACACGGGATAGGTGAGCTGTTTTTT.